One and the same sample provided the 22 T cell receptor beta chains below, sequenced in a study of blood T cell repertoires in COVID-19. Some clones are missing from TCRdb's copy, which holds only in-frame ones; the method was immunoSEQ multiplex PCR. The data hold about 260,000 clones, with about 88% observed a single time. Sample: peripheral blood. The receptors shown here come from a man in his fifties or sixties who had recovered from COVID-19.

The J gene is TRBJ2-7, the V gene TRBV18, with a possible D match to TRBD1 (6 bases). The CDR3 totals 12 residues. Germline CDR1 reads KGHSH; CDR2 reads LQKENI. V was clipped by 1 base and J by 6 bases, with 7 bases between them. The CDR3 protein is CASSPRGREQYF. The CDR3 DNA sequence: TGTGCCAGCTCACCACGGGGGCGCGAGCAGTACTTC.

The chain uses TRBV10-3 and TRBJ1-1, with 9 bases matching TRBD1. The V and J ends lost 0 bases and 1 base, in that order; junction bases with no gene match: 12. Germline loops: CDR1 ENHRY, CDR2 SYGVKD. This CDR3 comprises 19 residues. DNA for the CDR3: TGTGCCATCAGTGAGTCCGGGACCGGGACAGGGCAGGGGAACACTGAAGCTTTCTTT. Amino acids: CAISESGTGTGQGNTEAFF.

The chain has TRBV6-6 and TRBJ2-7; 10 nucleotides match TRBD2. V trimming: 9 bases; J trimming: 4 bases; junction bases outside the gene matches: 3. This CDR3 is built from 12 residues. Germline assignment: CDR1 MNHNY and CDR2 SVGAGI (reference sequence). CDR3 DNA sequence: TGTGCCAGTAGCGGGGGGACATACGAGCAGTACTTC. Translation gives CASSGGTYEQYF.

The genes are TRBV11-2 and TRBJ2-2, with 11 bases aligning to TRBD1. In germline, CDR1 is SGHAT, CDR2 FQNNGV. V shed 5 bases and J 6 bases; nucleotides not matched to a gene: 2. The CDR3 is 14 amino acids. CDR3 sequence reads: CASSRTGGPGELFF. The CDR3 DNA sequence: TGTGCCAGCAGCCGGACAGGGGGCCCCGGGGAGCTGTTTTTT.

Here the CDR3 reads CASSFGTGVEKLFF. The CDR3 DNA follows: TGTGCCAGCAGCTTCGGGACAGGGGTTGAAAAACTGTTTTTT. The J gene is TRBJ1-4, the V gene TRBV5-6; TRBD1 aligns across 10 bases. The CDR3 has 14 amino acids. Germline lookup yields CDR1 SGHDT and CDR2 YYEEEE. After removal of 2 bases from V and 7 bases from J, the junction contained 2 bases not matched to a gene.

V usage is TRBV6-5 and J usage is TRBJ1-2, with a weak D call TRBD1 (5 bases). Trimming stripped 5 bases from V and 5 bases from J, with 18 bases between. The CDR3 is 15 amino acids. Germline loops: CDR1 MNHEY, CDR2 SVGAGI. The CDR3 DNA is TGTGCCAGCAGTAAGGACCTTGACAGCGCTTATGGCTACACCTTC. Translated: CASSKDLDSAYGYTF.

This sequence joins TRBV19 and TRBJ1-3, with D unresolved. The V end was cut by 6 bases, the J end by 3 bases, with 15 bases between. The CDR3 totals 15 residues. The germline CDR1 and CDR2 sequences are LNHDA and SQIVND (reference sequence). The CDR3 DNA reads TGTGCCAGTAGCGAACCGGGAAGCATTGGAAACACCATATATTTT. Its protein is CASSEPGSIGNTIYF.

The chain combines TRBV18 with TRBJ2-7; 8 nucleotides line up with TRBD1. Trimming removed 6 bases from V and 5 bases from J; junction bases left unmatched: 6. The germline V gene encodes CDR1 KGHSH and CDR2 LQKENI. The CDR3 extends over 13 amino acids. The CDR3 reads CASSRTGPHEQYF. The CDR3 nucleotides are TGTGCCAGCTCCCGGACAGGGCCACACGAGCAGTACTTC.

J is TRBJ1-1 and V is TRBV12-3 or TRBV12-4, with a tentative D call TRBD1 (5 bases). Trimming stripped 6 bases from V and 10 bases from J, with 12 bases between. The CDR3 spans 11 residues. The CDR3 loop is CASRDGGSAFF. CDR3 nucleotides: TGTGCCAGCAGGGACGGGGGGTCAGCTTTCTTT.

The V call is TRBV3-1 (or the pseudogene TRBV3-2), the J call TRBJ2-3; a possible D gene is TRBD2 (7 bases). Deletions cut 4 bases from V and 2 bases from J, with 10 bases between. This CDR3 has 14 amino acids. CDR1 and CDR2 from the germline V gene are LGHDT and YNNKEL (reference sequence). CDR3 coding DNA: TGTGCCAGCAGCCGGGGGGGCTTCACAGATACGCAGTATTTT. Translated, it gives CASSRGGFTDTQYF.

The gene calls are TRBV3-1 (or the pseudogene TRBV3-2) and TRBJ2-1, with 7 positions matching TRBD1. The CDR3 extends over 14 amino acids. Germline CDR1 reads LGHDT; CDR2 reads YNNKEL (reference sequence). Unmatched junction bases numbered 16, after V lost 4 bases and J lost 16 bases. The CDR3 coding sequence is TGTGCCAGCAGCCTATCCGGGACAGTTCTCTCCACCTTCTTC. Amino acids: CASSLSGTVLSTFF.

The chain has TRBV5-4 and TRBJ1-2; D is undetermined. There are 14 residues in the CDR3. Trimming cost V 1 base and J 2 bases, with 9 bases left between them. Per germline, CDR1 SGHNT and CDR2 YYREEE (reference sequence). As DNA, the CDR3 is TGTGCCAGCAGCTTGATGAACAGCAACTATGGCTACACCTTC. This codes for CASSLMNSNYGYTF.

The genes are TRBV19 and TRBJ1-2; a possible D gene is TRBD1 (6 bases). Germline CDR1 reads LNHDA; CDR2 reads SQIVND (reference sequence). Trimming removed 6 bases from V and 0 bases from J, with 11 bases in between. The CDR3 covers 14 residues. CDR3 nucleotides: TGTGCCAGTAGACACAGGGACCCTAACTATGGCTACACCTTC. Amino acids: CASRHRDPNYGYTF.

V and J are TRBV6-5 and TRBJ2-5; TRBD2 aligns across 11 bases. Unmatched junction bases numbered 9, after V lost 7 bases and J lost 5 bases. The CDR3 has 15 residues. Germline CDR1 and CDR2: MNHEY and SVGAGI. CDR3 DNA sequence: TGTGCCAGCACCGAAGGTCCTAGCGGGGGGGAGACCCAGTACTTC. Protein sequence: CASTEGPSGGETQYF.

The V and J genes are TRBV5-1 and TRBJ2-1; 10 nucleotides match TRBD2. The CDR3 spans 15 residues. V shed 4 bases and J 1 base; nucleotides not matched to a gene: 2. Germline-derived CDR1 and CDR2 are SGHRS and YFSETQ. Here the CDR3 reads CASSHSGGSYNEQFF. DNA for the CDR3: TGCGCCAGCAGCCATAGCGGGGGGTCCTACAATGAGCAGTTCTTC.

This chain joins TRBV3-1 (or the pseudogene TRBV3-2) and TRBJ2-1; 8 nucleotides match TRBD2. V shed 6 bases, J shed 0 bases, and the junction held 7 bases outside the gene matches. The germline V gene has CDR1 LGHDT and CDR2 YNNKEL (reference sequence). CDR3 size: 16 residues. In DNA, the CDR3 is TGTGCCAGCAGACCGGGGGGGAGGGGCTCCTACAATGAGCAGTTCTTC. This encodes CASRPGGRGSYNEQFF.

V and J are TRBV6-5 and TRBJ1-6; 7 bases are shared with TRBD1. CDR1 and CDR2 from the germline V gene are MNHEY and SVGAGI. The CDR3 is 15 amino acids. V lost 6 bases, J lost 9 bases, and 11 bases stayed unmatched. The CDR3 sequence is CASREGAHGSSPLHF. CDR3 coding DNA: TGTGCCAGCAGGGAGGGGGCGCATGGAAGTTCACCCCTCCACTTT.

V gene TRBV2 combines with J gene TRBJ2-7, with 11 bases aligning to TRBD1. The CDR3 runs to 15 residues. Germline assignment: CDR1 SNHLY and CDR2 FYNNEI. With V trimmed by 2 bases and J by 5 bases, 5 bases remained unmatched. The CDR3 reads CASSERRDRGDEQYF. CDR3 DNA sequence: TGTGCCAGCAGTGAAAGAAGGGACAGGGGGGACGAGCAGTACTTC. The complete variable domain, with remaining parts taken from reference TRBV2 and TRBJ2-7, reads EPEVTQTPSHQVTQMGQEVILRCVPISNHLYFYWYRQILGQKVEFLVSFYNNEISEKSEIFDDQFSVERPDGSNFTLKIRSTKLEDSAMYFCASSERRDRGDEQYFGPGTRLTVT.

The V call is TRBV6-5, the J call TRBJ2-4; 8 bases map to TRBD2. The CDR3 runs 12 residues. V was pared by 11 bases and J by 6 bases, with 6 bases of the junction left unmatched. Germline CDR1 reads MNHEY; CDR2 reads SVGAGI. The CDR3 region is CASGGDLNIQYF. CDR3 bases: TGTGCCTCCGGGGGGGACTTAAACATTCAGTACTTC.

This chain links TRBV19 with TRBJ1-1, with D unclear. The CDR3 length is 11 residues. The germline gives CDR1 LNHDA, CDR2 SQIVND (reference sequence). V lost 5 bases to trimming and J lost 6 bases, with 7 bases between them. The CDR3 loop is CASSFLSEAFF. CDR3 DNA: TGTGCCAGTAGTTTTTTATCTGAAGCTTTCTTT.

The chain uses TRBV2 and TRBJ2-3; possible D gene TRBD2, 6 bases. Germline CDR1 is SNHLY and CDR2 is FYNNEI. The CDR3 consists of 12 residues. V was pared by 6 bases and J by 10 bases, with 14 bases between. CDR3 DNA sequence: TGTGCCAGCAGGGATAGGGGAGGTGCGCAGTATTTT. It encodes CASRDRGGAQYF.

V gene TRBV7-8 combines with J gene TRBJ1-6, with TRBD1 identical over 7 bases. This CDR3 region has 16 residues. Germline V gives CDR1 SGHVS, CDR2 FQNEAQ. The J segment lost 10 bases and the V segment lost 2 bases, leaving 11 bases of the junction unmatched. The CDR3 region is CASSLRPAGTESPLHF. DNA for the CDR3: TGTGCCAGCAGCTTACGTCCCGCAGGGACAGAATCACCCCTCCACTTT.